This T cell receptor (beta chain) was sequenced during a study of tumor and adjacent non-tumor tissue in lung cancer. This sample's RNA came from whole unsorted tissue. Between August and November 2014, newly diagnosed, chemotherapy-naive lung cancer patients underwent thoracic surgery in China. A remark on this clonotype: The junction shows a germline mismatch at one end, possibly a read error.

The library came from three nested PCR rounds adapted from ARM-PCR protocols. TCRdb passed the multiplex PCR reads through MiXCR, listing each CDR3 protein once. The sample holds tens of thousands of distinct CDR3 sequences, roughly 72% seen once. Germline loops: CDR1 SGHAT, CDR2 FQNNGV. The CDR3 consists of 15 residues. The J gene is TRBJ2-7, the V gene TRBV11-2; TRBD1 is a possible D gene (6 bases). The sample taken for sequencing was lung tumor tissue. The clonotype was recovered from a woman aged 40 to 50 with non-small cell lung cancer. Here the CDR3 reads CDSSPGTWVSHEQYF. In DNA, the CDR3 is TGTGACAGCAGCCCCGGGACATGGGTATCCCACGAGCAGTACTTC.